The next 7 T cell receptor beta chains were all read from a single sample in a study of blood T cell repertoires in COVID-19. The method was immunoSEQ multiplex PCR; TCRdb's version includes in-frame clones alone and lacks a portion of them. The sample has approximately 130,000 clones, 82% seen once; the top ten hold around an eighth. Source material: peripheral blood. Receptors originate from a human donor in a cohort sampled during active COVID-19.

V usage is TRBV6-1 and J usage is TRBJ2-5; TRBD2 might be the D (7 bases). Trimming left V 1 base short and J 5 bases short, with 20 bases between. The length of the CDR3 is 17 residues. Germline lookup yields CDR1 MNHNS and CDR2 SASEGT. The CDR3 sequence is CASSEGLVAGAEETQYF. The CDR3 DNA follows: TGTGCCAGCAGTGAAGGGCTGGTTGCGGGGGCGGAGGAGACCCAGTACTTC.

The CDR3, as DNA: TGTGCCAGCAGCTTGGACAGGGGACTGGATACGCAGTATTTT. Its protein product is CASSLDRGLDTQYF. This sequence joins TRBV5-6 and TRBJ2-3; possible D gene TRBD1, 7 bases. The CDR3 consists of 14 residues. CDR1 and CDR2 from the germline V gene are SGHDT and YYEEEE. V was clipped by 0 bases and J by 6 bases, with 11 bases between them.

The chain recombines TRBV29-1 with TRBJ2-5; 10 bases match TRBD1. The ends lost 7 bases at V and 5 bases at J; junction bases unmatched: 7. In germline, CDR1 is SQVTM, CDR2 ANQGSEA. The CDR3 sequence is 13 residues long. In DNA form, the CDR3 reads TGCAGCGGACGACAGGGGGCTGGGGAGACCCAGTACTTC. Protein: CSGRQGAGETQYF.

The chain joins TRBV3-1 (or the pseudogene TRBV3-2) to TRBJ2-7, with TRBD2 matching 8 bases. Losses at the gene ends were 9 bases for V and 2 bases for J; bases not matched to a gene: 3. Germline CDR1 reads LGHDT; CDR2 reads YNNKEL (reference sequence). There are 12 residues in the CDR3. CDR3 in DNA: TGTGCCAGTAGCGGGGACACCTACGAGCAGTACTTC. This codes for CASSGDTYEQYF.

The chain couples TRBV18 to TRBJ1-1; D unclear. Germline V gene lookup returns CDR1 KGHSH and CDR2 LQKENI. The CDR3 spans 15 residues. The V end lost 3 bases, the J end lost 1 base, and 12 bases lay between the germline ends. Here the CDR3 DNA reads TGTGCCAGCTCACCCCCCTCCCCGGGGAACACTGAAGCTTTCTTT. It translates to CASSPPSPGNTEAFF.

This clone was observed once. This chain uses TRBV4-3 with TRBJ1-1; D not certain. The length of the CDR3 is 14 residues. Between the trimmed V and J ends, which lost 1 base and 3 bases, there was a span of 9 bases. Germline CDR1 LGHNA, CDR2 YSLEER. As DNA, the CDR3 is TGCGCCAGCAGCCAAGTTGTCCGGGACACTGAAGCTTTCTTT. Translating it yields CASSQVVRDTEAFF.

The chain recombines TRBV7-6 with TRBJ1-2; D remains ambiguous. V was pared by 0 bases and J by 5 bases, with 13 bases between. This CDR3 is 15 amino acids long. CDR1 is SGHVS and CDR2 is FNYEAQ in the germline V gene. CDR3 amino acids: CASSLAAGTPYGYTF. The CDR3 DNA is TGTGCCAGCAGCTTAGCCGCGGGAACCCCTTATGGCTACACCTTC.